Listed below are T cell receptor beta chains from one sample, sequenced in a study of blood T cell repertoires in COVID-19. The protocol was immunoSEQ multiplex PCR, while the TCRdb copy is restricted to in-frame clones and leaves out a portion. The sample gives some 150,000 clones, 84% of which show up once; approximately 6.6% is in the top ten. Sequenced material: peripheral blood. The source is a human donor in a cohort sampled during active COVID-19. Both conserved end residues are part of each CDR3. A D gene is named only where the DNA matches it firmly.

d_call j_call v_call cdr3_aa
. TRBJ1-2 TRBV18 CASSPVAGVGYTF
. TRBJ2-5 TRBV27 CASSLRLYETQYF
TRBD1 TRBJ1-1 TRBV11-2 CASSWRGTGNTEAFF
TRBD1 TRBJ2-3 TRBV6-4 CASRETGGASDTQYF
. TRBJ1-1 TRBV5-5 CASSFRLIDTEAFF
. TRBJ1-4 TRBV25-1 CASSESQGTIGEKLFF
. TRBJ1-1 TRBV19 CASSIDFGNTEAFF
. TRBJ1-5 TRBV10-3 CAISEWGGDVSQPQHF
. TRBJ1-5 TRBV5-5 CASSLSGFGNQPQHF
TRBD1 TRBJ1-1 TRBV27 CASSPNRGHWTEAFF
. TRBJ1-4 TRBV7-9 CASSSSGQTNEKLFF
. TRBJ2-1 TRBV6-2/TRBV6-3 CASSYTSWGLWEQFF
. TRBJ2-2 TRBV23-1 CASRVIGELNTGELFF
TRBD1 TRBJ1-3 TRBV13 CASSLGQGNTIYF
. TRBJ2-6 TRBV27 CASRAQGTGANVLTF
. TRBJ1-1 TRBV18 CASSGDGNTEAFF
TRBD2 TRBJ2-2 TRBV29-1 CSVGAGGPGELFF
. TRBJ2-3 TRBV11-3 CASSSSTDTQYF
. TRBJ1-1 TRBV5-1 CASSLARLNTEAFF
TRBD1 TRBJ1-1 TRBV5-1 CASRYGTGEVTVTEAFF
TRBD1 TRBJ1-2 TRBV5-6 CASSYPGGEYGYTF
TRBD1 TRBJ2-4 TRBV4-1 CASSPQGAPGKNIQYF
TRBD2 TRBJ2-1 TRBV24-1 CATSDPGLANPNEQFF
. TRBJ2-7 TRBV5-1 CASSLDGAAGREQYF
TRBD1 TRBJ1-6 TRBV5-4 CASTDRQGNSPLHF
. TRBJ2-2 TRBV5-4 CASSPWGASRNTGELFF
. TRBJ2-2 TRBV18 CASSPTGFAGELFF
. TRBJ2-7 TRBV11-2 CASSFSTRGYEQYF
. TRBJ2-7 TRBV6-2/TRBV6-3 CASSRGNYEQYF
. TRBJ1-2 TRBV6-2/TRBV6-3 CASSYSRQGKAYGYTF
TRBD1 TRBJ2-2 TRBV11-3 CASSLAQGATGELFF
TRBD1 TRBJ2-5 TRBV9 CASSSRGGEETQYF